The 4 T cell receptor beta chains below were found in one sample sequenced in a study of blood T cell repertoires in COVID-19. Libraries were prepared by immunoSEQ multiplex PCR; TCRdb keeps only in-frame clonotypes and omits some of them. In the table there are about 120,000 clones, approximately 80% of which are singletons. Sequenced: peripheral blood. Receptor source: a woman aged 45-60 years with acute or convalescent COVID-19.

This chain uses TRBV18 with TRBJ2-2, with a possible D match to TRBD1 (6 bases). V gave up 4 bases and J gave up 9 bases, with 9 bases separating them. The length of the CDR3 is 12 residues. CDR1 and CDR2 from the germline V gene are KGHSH and LQKENI. CDR3 DNA: TGTGCCAGCTCACGCGACAGGAGGGAGCTGTTTTTT. Protein sequence: CASSRDRRELFF.

The gene calls are TRBV2 and TRBJ2-3, with D perhaps TRBD2 (6 bases). Germline loops: CDR1 SNHLY, CDR2 FYNNEI. CDR3 length equals 15 residues. Trimming cost V 7 bases and J 0 bases, with 14 bases left between them. The chain's CDR3 is CASMKWGVSTDTQYF. In DNA form, the CDR3 reads TGTGCCAGCATGAAGTGGGGGGTTAGCACAGATACGCAGTATTTT.

The chain joins TRBV5-6 to TRBJ1-2; D unclear. The V gene's germline CDR1 is SGHDT and CDR2 YYEEEE. The CDR3 length is 12 residues. Trimming cost V 4 bases and J 2 bases, with 6 bases left between them. The CDR3 reads CASSGRNYGYTF. CDR3 sequence (DNA): TGTGCCAGCAGCGGCCGAAACTATGGCTACACCTTC.

The V and J genes are TRBV7-2 and TRBJ1-3, with D hard to call. Germline CDR1 is SGHTA and CDR2 is FQGNSA. This CDR3 has 15 residues. Deletions cut 1 base from V and 0 bases from J, with 7 bases between. The CDR3 sequence: CASSLVGSSGNTIYF. CDR3 bases: TGTGCCAGCAGCTTAGTCGGGAGCTCTGGAAACACCATATATTTT.